The 17 T cell receptor beta chains below come from one sample, sequenced in a study of blood T cell repertoires in COVID-19. Profiling relied on immunoSEQ multiplex PCR, and the TCRdb table lists in-frame clones only, not all of them. The sample consists of 320,000 or so clones, around 85% of them appearing once. The sample taken for sequencing was PBMCs or T cells enriched from blood (not recorded which). The origin of the receptors is a woman aged 25 to 45 who had been exposed to COVID-19.

The chain recombines TRBV28 with TRBJ1-1, with 7 nucleotides matching TRBD1. The germline V gene encodes CDR1 MDHEN and CDR2 SYDVKM. This CDR3 is built from 15 residues. The J segment lost 6 bases and the V segment lost 6 bases, leaving 13 bases of the junction unmatched. The chain's CDR3 is CASSTEGRGSSEAFF. CDR3 nucleotides: TGTGCCAGCAGCACGGAGGGCAGGGGGAGCTCTGAAGCTTTCTTT.

This clone was observed a single time. The V call is TRBV5-1, the J call TRBJ1-2, with 9 positions matching TRBD1. Germline V lookup: CDR1 SGHRS, CDR2 YFSETQ. V was clipped by 4 bases and J by 3 bases; unmatched bases: 4. This CDR3 spans 14 amino acids. The chain's CDR3 is CASSPGQGDYGYTF. As DNA, the CDR3 is TGCGCCAGCAGCCCGGGACAGGGTGACTATGGCTACACCTTC.

This clone was counted a single time. V usage is TRBV28 and J usage is TRBJ2-1; tentative D call: TRBD2 (5 bases). Germline CDR1 reads MDHEN; CDR2 reads SYDVKM. V was clipped by 3 bases and J by 8 bases, with 8 bases between them. The CDR3 length is 12 residues. The CDR3 loop is CASSFTRYEQFF. CDR3 DNA: TGTGCCAGCAGTTTTACTAGGTATGAGCAGTTCTTC.

In DNA, the CDR3 is TGCGCCAGCAGCTTGGTGGCGGGAGGGACCTACGAGCAGTACTTC. It specifies CASSLVAGGTYEQYF. The chain has TRBV5-1 and TRBJ2-7, with 9 bases aligning to TRBD2. The CDR3 covers 15 residues. CDR1 SGHRS and CDR2 YFSETQ come from the germline V gene. The J segment lost 2 bases and the V segment lost 0 bases, leaving 3 bases of the junction unmatched.

The chain recombines TRBV25-1 with TRBJ1-6, with no clear D. CDR3 size: 13 residues. Germline CDR1 MGHDK, CDR2 SYGVNS. Deletions cut 4 bases from V and 7 bases from J, with 8 bases between. CDR3 nucleotide sequence: TGTGCCAGCAGTGGGCAGATAAATTCACCCCTCCACTTT. Protein product: CASSGQINSPLHF.

Here the CDR3 DNA reads TGTGCCAGCAGATCAGGACAGGGGGAAAGTCAGCCCCAGCATTTT. Protein product: CASRSGQGESQPQHF. The chain recombines TRBV28 with TRBJ1-5; TRBD1 matches at 10 bases. The CDR3 has 15 residues. CDR1 MDHEN and CDR2 SYDVKM come from the germline V gene. V was pared by 6 bases and J by 6 bases, with 8 bases of the junction left unmatched.

The chain's CDR3 is CASSYGLELQETQYF. DNA for the CDR3: TGTGCCAGCAGTTATGGGCTGGAACTCCAAGAGACCCAGTACTTC. The chain is built from TRBV6-6 and TRBJ2-5, with D unclear. Per the germline V gene, CDR1 is MNHNY and CDR2 is SVGAGI (reference sequence). V lost 3 bases and J 1 base, leaving 12 bases between the germline ends. CDR3 length: 15 residues.

V is TRBV7-2 and J is TRBJ2-2, with 10 bases identical to TRBD1. The CDR3 is 15 amino acids. Germline V lookup: CDR1 SGHTA, CDR2 FQGNSA. With V trimmed by 4 bases and J by 3 bases, 2 bases remained unmatched. The CDR3 nucleotides read TGTGCCAGCAGCTCAGGGACAGGGGACACCGGGGAGCTGTTTTTT. Translated, it gives CASSSGTGDTGELFF.

The rearrangement uses TRBV3-1 (or the pseudogene TRBV3-2) and TRBJ1-4, with D possibly TRBD1 on 6 matching bases. The CDR3 is 15 residues long. Germline V gives CDR1 LGHDT, CDR2 YNNKEL (reference sequence). The ends were cut back, 1 base at V and 0 bases at J, with 6 bases in the middle. Here the CDR3 DNA reads TGTGCCAGCAGCCAAGGGACAGCAACTAATGAAAAACTGTTTTTT. It specifies CASSQGTATNEKLFF.

The rearrangement uses TRBV19 and TRBJ1-6, with D maybe TRBD1 (6 bases). The V end was cut by 4 bases, the J end by 0 bases, with 16 bases between. The germline V gene has CDR1 LNHDA and CDR2 SQIVND (reference sequence). The CDR3 is made up of 18 amino acids. CDR3: CASSKAGQLSSYNSPLHF. The CDR3 nucleotides read TGTGCCAGTAGTAAAGCGGGACAACTAAGCTCCTATAATTCACCCCTCCACTTT.

The rearrangement joins TRBV20-1 to TRBJ2-3; 8 bases fit TRBD2. The CDR3 spans 14 residues. J lost 6 bases, V lost 3 bases, and 8 bases had no gene match. CDR1 is DFQATT, CDR2 SNEGSKA, per germline (reference sequence). CDR3 coding DNA: TGCAGTGCTAGTGTGCGGGGGGCCGGGGATACGCAGTATTTT. Amino acid sequence: CSASVRGAGDTQYF.

V and J are TRBV28 and TRBJ2-1; no clear D gene. V was clipped by 6 bases and J by 5 bases, with 8 bases between them. The CDR3 runs to 12 residues. In germline, CDR1 is MDHEN, CDR2 SYDVKM. The chain's CDR3 is CASSSPDNEQFF. CDR3 nucleotides: TGTGCCAGCAGCTCCCCTGACAATGAGCAGTTCTTC.

This clone has ten or more counts. The V and J genes are TRBV7-8 and TRBJ2-1, with D tentatively TRBD1 (6 bases). Germline values: CDR1 SGHVS, CDR2 FQNEAQ. The CDR3 is made up of 18 amino acids. Deletions cut 2 bases from V and 0 bases from J, with 17 bases between. CDR3 sequence: CASSLPQGLKSSYNEQFF. DNA for the CDR3: TGTGCCAGCAGCTTACCACAGGGCCTCAAGAGCTCCTACAATGAGCAGTTCTTC. Full variable domain (remainder filled in from reference TRBV7-8 and TRBJ2-1): GAGVSQSPRYKVAKRGQDVALRCDPISGHVSLFWYQQALGQGPEFLTYFQNEAQLDKSGLPSDRFFAERPEGSVSTLKIQRTQQEDSAVYLCASSLPQGLKSSYNEQFFGPGTRLTVL.

The CDR3: CASSHKDRAQFEQFF. DNA of the CDR3: TGTGCCAGCAGCCATAAGGACAGGGCTCAATTCGAGCAGTTCTTC. The V and J genes are TRBV11-1 and TRBJ2-1, with 8 bases lining up with TRBD1. The CDR3 is 15 residues long. Losses at the gene ends were 5 bases for V and 10 bases for J; bases not matched to a gene: 13. Per the germline V gene, CDR1 is SGHAT and CDR2 is FQDESV (reference sequence). Supplemented by reference TRBV11-1 and TRBJ2-1, the full variable domain reads EAEVAQSPRYKITEKSQAVAFWCDPISGHATLYWYRQILGQGPELLVQFQDESVVDDSQLPKDRFSAERLKGVDSTLKIQPAELGDSAMYLCASSHKDRAQFEQFFGPGTRLTVL.

The genes are TRBV29-1 and TRBJ1-1; maybe TRBD1 (6 bases). V lost 7 bases, J lost 1 base, and 10 bases lay in between. Germline CDR1 and CDR2: SQVTM and ANQGSEA. The CDR3 runs 12 residues. DNA for the CDR3: TGCAGCGCCGGGACACAGAACACTGAAGCTTTCTTT. Protein sequence: CSAGTQNTEAFF.

This clone was recorded only once. The chain links TRBV27 to TRBJ2-5, with 8 bases that match TRBD1. In germline, CDR1 is MNHEY, CDR2 SMNVEV (reference sequence). J was trimmed by 9 bases and V by 5 bases; bases with no gene match: 14. This CDR3 region has 15 residues. CDR3 sequence: CASSAVVQGAVAQYF. The CDR3 DNA is TGTGCCAGCAGTGCAGTCGTTCAGGGGGCCGTCGCCCAGTACTTC.

This chain links TRBV3-1 (or the pseudogene TRBV3-2) with TRBJ2-3; 9 bases align to TRBD2. The CDR3 totals 17 residues. V was pared by 0 bases and J by 5 bases, with 9 bases of the junction left unmatched. CDR1 LGHDT and CDR2 YNNKEL come from the germline V gene (reference sequence). For the CDR3, the DNA is TGTGCCAGCAGCCAAGAAATCCGCGGGGGGGCCCGAGATACGCAGTATTTT. Translated, it gives CASSQEIRGGARDTQYF.